This TCR beta chain was sequenced in a study of control samples from healthy donors and cancer patients. The CDR3 spans 15 residues. Per the germline V gene, CDR1 is LNHDA and CDR2 is SQIVND (reference sequence). Between the trimmed V and J ends, which lost 0 bases and 3 bases, there was a span of 9 bases. Here immunoSEQ multiplex PCR was the method, and the copy in TCRdb shows in-frame clones only, minus some. The sample has some 150,000 clones, about 89% seen once; the top ten hold around 7.3%. The TCR was taken from a man aged 18-30 years in good health. The V call is TRBV19, the J call TRBJ1-5; no reliable D call. Sequencing input: blood. CDR3 loop: CASSIDKGYNQPQHF. Written as DNA, the CDR3 is TGTGCCAGTAGTATAGACAAGGGCTACAATCAGCCCCAGCATTTT.